This TCR beta chain was profiled in a study of OX40 agonist ivuxolimab in advanced cancers. The CDR3 is 14 residues long. CDR1 and CDR2 from the germline V gene are LNHDA and SQIVND (reference sequence). With 9 bases removed from V and 9 bases from J, the gap between germline ends came to 21 bases. Data came from immunoSEQ multiplex PCR; TCRdb stores just in-frame clones and leaves some out. The sample includes about 40,000 clones, more than 85% seen only once; the top ten take about 0.6%. The source was CD4+ or CD8+ T cells sorted from blood, collected in a trial of the OX40 agonist ivuxolimab. The chain is built from TRBV19 and TRBJ1-5; a weak D match, TRBD1 (5 bases). The clonotype was recovered from an adult with an advanced solid tumor such as melanoma, head and neck, liver or kidney cancer. In DNA, the CDR3 is TGTGCCAGCAAACCGGGACGGGGAGCGGGGCCCCAGCATTTT. Its translation: CASKPGRGAGPQHF. The whole variable domain, filled in from reference TRBV19 and TRBJ1-5, reads DGGITQSPKYLFRKEGQNVTLSCEQNLNHDAMYWYRQDPGQGLRLIYYSQIVNDFQKGDIAEGYSVSREKKESFPLTVTSAQKNPTAFYLCASKPGRGAGPQHFGDGTRLSIL.